This TCR beta chain was identified during a study of blood T cell repertoires in COVID-19. The CDR3 runs to 16 residues. Looked up from germline, CDR1 is LGHNA and CDR2 is YNFKEQ. Losses at the gene ends were 3 bases for V and 1 base for J; bases not matched to a gene: 6. Sequencing used immunoSEQ multiplex PCR; TCRdb keeps in-frame clones, though not all of them. The table includes 300,000 to 450,000 clones, roughly 90% detected once. Sequencing was done on a sample of peripheral blood. The sequence was collected from a woman under 40 with COVID-19, enrolled during active disease. V gene TRBV4-2 combines with J gene TRBJ2-7; 10 bases are shared with TRBD2. CDR3 residues: CASSHHSGGLSYEQYF. The CDR3 DNA follows: TGTGCCAGCAGCCACCATAGCGGGGGGTTATCCTACGAGCAGTACTTC.